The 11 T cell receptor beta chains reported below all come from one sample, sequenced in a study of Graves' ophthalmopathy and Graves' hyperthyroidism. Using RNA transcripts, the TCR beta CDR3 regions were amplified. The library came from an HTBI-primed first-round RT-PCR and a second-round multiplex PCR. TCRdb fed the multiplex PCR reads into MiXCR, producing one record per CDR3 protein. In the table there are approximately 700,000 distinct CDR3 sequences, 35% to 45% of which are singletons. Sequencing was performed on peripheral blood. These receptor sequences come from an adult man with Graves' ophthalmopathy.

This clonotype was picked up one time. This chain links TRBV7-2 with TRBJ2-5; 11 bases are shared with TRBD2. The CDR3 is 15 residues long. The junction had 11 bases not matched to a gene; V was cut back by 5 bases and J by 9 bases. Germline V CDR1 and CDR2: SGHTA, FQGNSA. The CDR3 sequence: CASSQFSGGARAQYF. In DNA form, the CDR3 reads TGTGCCAGCAGCCAATTTAGCGGGGGGGCCAGGGCCCAGTACTTC.

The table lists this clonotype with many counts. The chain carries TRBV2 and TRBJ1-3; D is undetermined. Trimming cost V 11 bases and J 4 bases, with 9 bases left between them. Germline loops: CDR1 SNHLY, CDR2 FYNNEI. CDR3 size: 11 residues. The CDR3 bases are TGTGCCGCGCGCTTGGGAAACACCATATATTTT. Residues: CAARLGNTIYF.

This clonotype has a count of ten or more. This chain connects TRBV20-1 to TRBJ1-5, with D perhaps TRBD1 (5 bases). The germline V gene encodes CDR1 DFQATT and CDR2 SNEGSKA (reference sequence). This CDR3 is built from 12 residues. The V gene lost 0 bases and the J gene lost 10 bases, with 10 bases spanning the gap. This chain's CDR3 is CSARDGDEPQHF. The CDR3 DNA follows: TGCAGTGCTAGAGATGGGGACGAACCCCAGCATTTT.

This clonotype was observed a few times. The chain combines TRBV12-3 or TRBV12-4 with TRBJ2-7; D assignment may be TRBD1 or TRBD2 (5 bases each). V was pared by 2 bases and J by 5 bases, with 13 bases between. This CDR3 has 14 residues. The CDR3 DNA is TGTGCCAGCAGTTTATTTGAGGGGAAAAACGAGCAGTACTTC. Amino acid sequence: CASSLFEGKNEQYF.

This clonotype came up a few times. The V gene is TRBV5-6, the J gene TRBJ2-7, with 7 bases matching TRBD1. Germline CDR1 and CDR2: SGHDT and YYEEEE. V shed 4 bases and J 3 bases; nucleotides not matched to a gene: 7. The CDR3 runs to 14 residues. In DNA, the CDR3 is TGTGCCAGCAGCCGGGGACAGTTCTACTACGAGCAGTACTTC. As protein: CASSRGQFYYEQYF.

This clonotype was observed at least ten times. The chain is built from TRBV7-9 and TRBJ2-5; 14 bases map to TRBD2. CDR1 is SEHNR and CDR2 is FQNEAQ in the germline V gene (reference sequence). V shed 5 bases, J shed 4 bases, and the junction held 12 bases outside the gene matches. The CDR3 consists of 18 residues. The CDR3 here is CASSPKGTSGSLGETQYF. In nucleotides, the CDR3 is TGTGCCAGCAGCCCTAAAGGGACTAGCGGGAGTTTGGGAGAGACCCAGTACTTC.

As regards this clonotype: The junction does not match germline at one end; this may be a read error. Here the CDR3 DNA reads TGTGCCAGCAGTGAAGGGGCAGGGACCTTCTACGAGCAGTACTTC. Translating it yields CASSEGAGTFYEQYF. The chain uses TRBV10-3 and TRBJ2-7, with D perhaps TRBD1 or TRBD2 (5 bases each). Per germline, CDR1 ENHRY and CDR2 SYGVKD. This CDR3 contains 15 residues.

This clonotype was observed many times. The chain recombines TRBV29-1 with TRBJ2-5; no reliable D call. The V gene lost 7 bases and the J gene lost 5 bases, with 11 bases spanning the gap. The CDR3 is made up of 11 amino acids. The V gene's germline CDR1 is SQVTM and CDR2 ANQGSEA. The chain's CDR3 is CSALIVETQYF. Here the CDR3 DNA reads TGCAGCGCCCTAATAGTTGAGACCCAGTACTTC.

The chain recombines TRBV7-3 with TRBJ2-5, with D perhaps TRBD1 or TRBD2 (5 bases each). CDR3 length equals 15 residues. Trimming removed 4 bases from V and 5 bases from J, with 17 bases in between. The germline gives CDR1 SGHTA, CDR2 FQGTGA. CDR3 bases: TGTGCCAGCAGCTCCACACCGGGACCGGTTGAGACCCAGTACTTC. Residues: CASSSTPGPVETQYF.

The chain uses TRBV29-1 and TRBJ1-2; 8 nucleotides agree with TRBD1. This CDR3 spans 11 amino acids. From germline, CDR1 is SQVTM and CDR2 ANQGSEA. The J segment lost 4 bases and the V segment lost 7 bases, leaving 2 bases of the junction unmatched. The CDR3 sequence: CSGTGGYGYTF. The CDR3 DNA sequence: TGCAGCGGCACAGGGGGCTATGGCTACACCTTC.

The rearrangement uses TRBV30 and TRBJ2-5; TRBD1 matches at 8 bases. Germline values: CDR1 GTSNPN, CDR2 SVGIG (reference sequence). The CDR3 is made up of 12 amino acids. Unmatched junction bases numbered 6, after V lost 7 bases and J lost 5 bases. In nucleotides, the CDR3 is TGTGCCTACGGACAGGGTATGGAGACCCAGTACTTC. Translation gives CAYGQGMETQYF.